The subject of this entry is one T cell receptor (beta chain). What it recognizes is unknown. This sample was taken from a study of cytomegalovirus exposure and HLA in healthy donors. Germline V gene data show CDR1 as SGHRS and CDR2 as YFSETQ. V trimming: 4 bases; J trimming: 1 base; junction bases outside the gene matches: 11. The CDR3 length is 17 residues. Primers included in the PCR were 60 Vbeta and 13 Jbeta primers. Libraries were prepared by immunoSEQ multiplex PCR; TCRdb keeps only in-frame clonotypes and omits some of them. The sample contains 65,000 or so clones, roughly 80% of which appear only once. The study's findings and limits: Association with HLA alleles at 0.05 false discovery rate was found for around 17,000 TCR beta sequences in a later analysis.

This chain connects TRBV5-1 to TRBJ2-3, with 8 nucleotides matching TRBD2. This sequence originates from a woman in her thirties or forties in good health and CMV-seropositive. The source material was PBMCs. In DNA form, the CDR3 reads TGCGCCAGCAGCCTGAGCCCTGCGGGGGGACGCACAGATACGCAGTATTTT. Amino acids: CASSLSPAGGRTDTQYF.